One sample yielded the 27 T cell receptor beta chains listed below, sequenced in a study of blood T cells in healthy people across ages. A second PCR of 7 to 11 cycles used a sample-barcoded 5' primer and a J-beta primer mix. TCRdb itself ran the 5' RACE reads through MiXCR, one entry per CDR3 protein. The table lists 1.5 million or so distinct CDR3 sequences, approximately 42% of them singletons. The sample comprised blood. The source of these receptors is a woman aged 18-30 years in good health.

There are many counts of this clonotype. V gene TRBV10-3 combines with J gene TRBJ2-1; 10 bases line up with TRBD2. Germline V gene lookup returns CDR1 ENHRY and CDR2 SYGVKD. The CDR3 is 13 residues long. With 8 bases clipped from V and 5 bases from J, the junction kept 3 bases outside the gene matches. This CDR3 reads CAISSGSNNEQFF. CDR3 nucleotide sequence: TGTGCCATCTCTAGCGGGAGTAACAATGAGCAGTTCTTC.

J is TRBJ2-7 and V is TRBV7-8; perhaps TRBD2 as D (6 bases). The CDR3 runs 15 residues. V dropped 5 bases and J dropped 1 base, with 15 bases sitting between them. Germline CDR1 SGHVS, CDR2 FQNEAQ. CDR3 sequence (DNA): TGTGCCAGCAGCAAAACCGGGACTCAATCCTACGAGCAGTACTTC. This sequence encodes CASSKTGTQSYEQYF.

In its sample, this clonotype was seen a few times. This chain connects TRBV9 to TRBJ2-5; 9 bases line up with TRBD2. The V gene end was trimmed by 4 bases and the J gene end by 0 bases; junction bases not matched to a gene: 10. CDR3 length: 17 amino acids. Germline CDR1 and CDR2: SGDLS and YYNGEE. Written as DNA, the CDR3 is TGTGCCAGCAGCCTCCCTAGAAGCGGGGGGTACCAAGAGACCCAGTACTTC. This codes for CASSLPRSGGYQETQYF.

Comment on this clonotype: One end of the junction does not line up with germline, which may come from a read error. The CDR3, as DNA: TGTGCCAGCAGTCTTCAGGGGCTCTCCCACAATGAGCAGTTCTTC. The encoded protein is CASSLQGLSHNEQFF. V usage is TRBV28 and J usage is TRBJ2-1, with D tentatively TRBD1 (6 bases). Germline V gives CDR1 MDHEN, CDR2 SYDVKM. The CDR3 is 15 amino acids.

On this clonotype: The CDR3 ends on some other residue instead of the conserved phenylalanine or tryptophan, so this is likely a read error. The chain couples TRBV11-1 to TRBJ2-5; 7 bases fit TRBD2. With the DNA end fitting TRBJ2-7 better, the J assignment may be wrong. This CDR3 is built from 19 residues. Germline CDR1 is SGHAT and CDR2 is FQDESV (reference sequence). The CDR3 DNA reads TGTGCCAGCAGCTTACAGGTTTTTGCGGTGCGGGAGCCGGCGTACGAGCAGTACTAC. It yields the protein CASSLQVFAVREPAYEQYY.

The chain has TRBV6-1 and TRBJ1-5; 10 nucleotides line up with TRBD1. The V and J ends lost 7 bases and 9 bases, in that order; junction bases with no gene match: 18. This CDR3 has 17 amino acids. Germline V gives CDR1 MNHNS, CDR2 SASEGT. The CDR3 loop reads CASNPWVGQGEGGPQHF. CDR3 coding DNA: TGTGCCAGCAACCCCTGGGTAGGACAGGGGGAAGGGGGGCCCCAGCATTTT.

This chain connects TRBV6-1 to TRBJ2-2; D gene unclear. CDR1 MNHNS and CDR2 SASEGT come from the germline V gene. V was cut by 3 bases and J by 4 bases, with 6 bases left in between. The CDR3 consists of 13 residues. CDR3 nucleotides: TGTGCCAGCAGTGATTGGTTCACCGGGGAGCTGTTTTTT. Protein sequence: CASSDWFTGELFF.

The V and J genes are TRBV20-1 and TRBJ1-2; tentative D call: TRBD1 (5 bases). The CDR3 runs to 12 residues. Trimming stripped 6 bases from V and 0 bases from J, with 8 bases between. The germline V gene has CDR1 DFQATT and CDR2 SNEGSKA (reference sequence). CDR3 coding DNA: TGCAGTGCACCGGGACCTAACTATGGCTACACCTTC. Encoded protein: CSAPGPNYGYTF.

A word on this clonotype: It may be a read error: a sequence one base away is much more abundant. The V call is TRBV4-2, the J call TRBJ2-1; D may be TRBD2 (6 bases). Germline loops: CDR1 LGHNA, CDR2 YNFKEQ. This CDR3 region has 16 residues. The CDR3 reads CAGSKRASASYNEQFF. The CDR3 nucleotides are TGTGCCGGCAGCAAAAGGGCTAGCGCCTCCTACAATGAGCAGTTCTTC.

This sequence joins TRBV20-1 and TRBJ2-7; D call uncertain. CDR3 length equals 12 residues. Germline V lookup: CDR1 DFQATT, CDR2 SNEGSKA (reference sequence). Trimming removed 2 bases from V and 7 bases from J, with 12 bases in between. The CDR3 DNA sequence: TGCAGTGCTAGATTAGTTTACACTGAGCAGTACTTC. Its protein product is CSARLVYTEQYF.

This clonotype was detected only a few times. The chain has TRBV12-3 or TRBV12-4 and TRBJ2-5; no clear D gene. The CDR3 is 14 amino acids. The V gene lost 4 bases and the J gene lost 4 bases, with 13 bases spanning the gap. The CDR3 spells CASSSLSSGETQYF. The CDR3 DNA reads as TGTGCCAGCAGTTCACTGAGCTCGGGAGAGACCCAGTACTTC.

The V and J genes are TRBV28 and TRBJ2-5; 7 nucleotides match TRBD1. Germline CDR1 MDHEN, CDR2 SYDVKM. V lost 4 bases to trimming and J lost 3 bases; unmatched junction nucleotides: 5. This CDR3 has 14 amino acids. The CDR3 region is CASSYSGTEETQYF. CDR3 DNA sequence: TGTGCCAGCAGTTATTCCGGGACAGAAGAGACCCAGTACTTC.

A few counts support this clonotype. V usage is TRBV13 and J usage is TRBJ1-1; D ambiguous. CDR3 length: 15 amino acids. Germline V CDR1 and CDR2: PRHDT, FYEKMQ (reference sequence). V lost 3 bases and J lost 1, with 12 bases in between. This CDR3 reads CASSFPGLSNTEAFF. The CDR3 coding sequence is TGTGCCAGCAGCTTCCCTGGACTCTCGAACACTGAAGCTTTCTTT.

CDR3 in DNA: TGCAGTGGGACTAGCGGGATAAATGAGCAGTTCTTC. Translated, it gives CSGTSGINEQFF. The chain links TRBV20-1 to TRBJ2-1, with 12 bases fitting TRBD2. With V trimmed by 7 bases and J by 7 bases, 2 bases remained unmatched. Germline CDR1 reads DFQATT; CDR2 reads SNEGSKA (reference sequence). There are 12 residues in the CDR3.

The rearrangement joins TRBV6-1 to TRBJ1-4; D is undetermined. Germline V gives CDR1 MNHNS, CDR2 SASEGT. Trimming removed 2 bases from V and 5 bases from J, with 18 bases in between. This CDR3 spans 17 amino acids. CDR3 sequence reads: CASSEFPVGKTNEKLFF. The CDR3 DNA follows: TGTGCCAGCAGTGAATTTCCAGTGGGGAAAACAAATGAAAAACTGTTTTTT.

This clonotype was counted a few times. The V gene is TRBV27, the J gene TRBJ2-3; D may be TRBD2 (6 bases). The CDR3 spans 11 residues. Trimming left V 5 bases short and J 12 bases short, with 12 bases between. In germline, CDR1 is MNHEY, CDR2 SMNVEV (reference sequence). The CDR3 bases are TGTGCCAGCAGTCAGGGACTCCGACAGTATTTT. Translation: CASSQGLRQYF.

V and J are TRBV29-1 and TRBJ1-1; D gene ambiguous. Trimming left V 7 bases short and J 0 bases short, with 12 bases between. This CDR3 contains 13 residues. CDR1 SQVTM and CDR2 ANQGSEA come from the germline V gene. This CDR3 reads CSASEGMNTEAFF. CDR3 bases: TGCAGCGCCTCGGAGGGAATGAACACTGAAGCTTTCTTT.

This clonotype was found a few times. This chain uses TRBV5-1 with TRBJ2-7; D is uncertain. The CDR3 has 14 residues. With 0 bases removed from V and 7 bases from J, the gap between germline ends came to 14 bases. The germline gives CDR1 SGHRS, CDR2 YFSETQ. CDR3 sequence: CASSLGGINNEQYF. In DNA, the CDR3 is TGCGCCAGCAGCTTGGGGGGTATCAACAATGAGCAGTACTTC.

The V gene is TRBV20-1, the J gene TRBJ2-5; D is perhaps TRBD2 (6 bases). V lost 5 bases, J lost 4 bases, and 14 bases lay in between. The CDR3 is made up of 13 amino acids. The germline CDR1 and CDR2 sequences are DFQATT and SNEGSKA (reference sequence). The CDR3 DNA reads TGCAGTGCTGGGCTGGGGGGTGGAGAGACCCAGTACTTC. This encodes CSAGLGGGETQYF.

This clonotype came up a few times. This chain uses TRBV12-3 or TRBV12-4 with TRBJ2-3, with D perhaps TRBD1 or TRBD2 (5 bases each). The CDR3 runs 15 residues. The V end was cut by 7 bases, the J end by 4 bases, with 18 bases between. The CDR3 reads CASTSRAPMADTQYF. CDR3 nucleotides: TGTGCCAGCACTAGCAGGGCCCCGATGGCAGATACGCAGTATTTT.

The chain employs TRBV12-3 or TRBV12-4 and TRBJ2-1; possible D gene TRBD2, 6 bases. V gave up 7 bases and J gave up 0 bases, with 10 bases separating them. The CDR3 length is 14 residues. The CDR3 DNA reads TGTGCCAGCACGCGGGACCGCTCCTACAATGAGCAGTTCTTC. It encodes CASTRDRSYNEQFF.

This chain connects TRBV7-2 to TRBJ1-2; 9 bases are a match to TRBD1. This CDR3 is built from 15 residues. Unmatched junction bases numbered 8, after V lost 5 bases and J lost 4 bases. From germline, CDR1 is SGHTA and CDR2 FQGNSA. The DNA for the CDR3 is TGTGCCAGCAGCGCTCTAGGGGGACAGGGCTATGGCTACACCTTC. Translation gives CASSALGGQGYGYTF.

The gene calls are TRBV10-3 and TRBJ2-1; unclear D gene. This CDR3 is built from 11 residues. Trimming took 6 bases from V and 7 from J, leaving 7 bases between them. The germline V gene has CDR1 ENHRY and CDR2 SYGVKD. Here the CDR3 DNA reads TGTGCCATCAGCCTTCAGAATGAGCAGTTCTTC. This sequence encodes CAISLQNEQFF.

J is TRBJ1-4 and V is TRBV7-2, with D maybe TRBD1 (5 bases). The CDR3 length is 15 residues. V lost 5 bases and J lost 6, with 16 bases in between. Germline V gene lookup returns CDR1 SGHTA and CDR2 FQGNSA. The CDR3 sequence is CASSRADGGDEKLFF. The CDR3, as DNA: TGTGCCAGCAGCCGAGCGGACGGGGGGGATGAAAAACTGTTTTTT.

This clonotype turned up a few times. The genes are TRBV5-1 and TRBJ2-7; TRBD1 matches at 8 bases. This CDR3 is built from 14 residues. Germline V gene sequence: CDR1 SGHRS, CDR2 YFSETQ. Trimming at V came to 4 bases and at J to 2 bases, leaving 5 bases not matched to a gene. CDR3 sequence (DNA): TGCGCCAGCAGCCAAATACAGGGGGCCTACGAGCAGTACTTC. Residues: CASSQIQGAYEQYF.

The table lists this clonotype with a few counts. The DNA of the CDR3 is TGTGCCAGCAGTTTCCCAGGGGACTCAGGGGAAACAGATACGCAGTATTTT. Translating gives CASSFPGDSGETDTQYF. The rearrangement joins TRBV12-3 or TRBV12-4 to TRBJ2-3; D tentatively reads TRBD1 or TRBD2 (6 bases each). CDR3 length equals 17 residues. With 3 bases removed from V and 3 bases from J, the gap between germline ends came to 19 bases.

This rearrangement joins TRBV14 to TRBJ2-5, with TRBD2 matching 14 bases. CDR3 length: 17 amino acids. V dropped 5 bases and J dropped 11; count of bases not matched to a gene: 16. The germline V gene encodes CDR1 SGHDN and CDR2 FVKESK. CDR3 protein: CASSSRLAGGPGYEQYF. The DNA of the CDR3 is TGTGCCAGCAGCTCCCGACTAGCGGGGGGGCCGGGGTATGAGCAGTACTTC.